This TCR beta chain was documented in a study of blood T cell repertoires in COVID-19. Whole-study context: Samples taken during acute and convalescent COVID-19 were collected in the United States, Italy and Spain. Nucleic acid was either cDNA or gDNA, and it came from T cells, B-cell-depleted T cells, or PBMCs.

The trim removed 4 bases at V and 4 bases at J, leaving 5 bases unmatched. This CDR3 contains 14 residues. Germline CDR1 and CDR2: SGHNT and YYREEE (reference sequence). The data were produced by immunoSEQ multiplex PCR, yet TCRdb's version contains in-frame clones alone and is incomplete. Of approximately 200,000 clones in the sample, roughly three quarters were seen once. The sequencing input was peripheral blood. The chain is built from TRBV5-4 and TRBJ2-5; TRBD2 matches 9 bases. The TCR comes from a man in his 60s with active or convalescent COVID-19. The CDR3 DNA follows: TGTGCCAGCAGCCCCTATAGCGGGGGAGAGACCCAGTACTTC. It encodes CASSPYSGGETQYF.